This T cell receptor (beta chain) was documented in a study of blood T cell repertoires in COVID-19. The wider study: Both acute and convalescent COVID-19 samples were obtained from the United States, Italy and Spain. Nucleic acid was either cDNA or gDNA, and it came from T cells, B-cell-depleted T cells, or PBMCs.

As processed by the authors: Reference gene primer amplification gave nucleated cell count estimates. The data were produced by immunoSEQ multiplex PCR, yet TCRdb's version contains in-frame clones alone and is incomplete. V, J and clone size reflect that table, while D and trimming were determined from the DNA. This table holds roughly 80,000 clones, approximately 80% found once. The clonotype was recovered from a woman in her fifties or sixties with acute or convalescent COVID-19. The sequencing sample was made of peripheral blood.

CDR3 coding DNA: TGTGCCACCAGTGACCTGGGGGGGGGCAGAGAGACCCAGTACTTC. Translating it yields CATSDLGGGRETQYF. The V gene is TRBV24-1, the J gene TRBJ2-5, with D perhaps TRBD2 (7 bases). The CDR3 extends over 15 amino acids. With 4 bases removed from V and 4 bases from J, the gap between germline ends came to 15 bases. CDR1 is KGHDR, CDR2 SFDVKD, per germline.